This T cell receptor beta chain was sequenced during a study of blood T cell repertoires in COVID-19. Study-wide background: Both acute and convalescent COVID-19 samples were obtained from the United States, Italy and Spain. T cells, B-cell-depleted T cells, or PBMCs supplied cDNA or gDNA.

Germline lookup yields CDR1 SGHAT and CDR2 FQDESV (reference sequence). Trimming cost V 5 bases and J 4 bases, with 12 bases left between them. The CDR3 runs 13 residues. As originally analysed: Amplification of reference gene primers provided the estimated nucleated cell counts. Some clones are missing from TCRdb's copy, which holds only in-frame ones; the method was immunoSEQ multiplex PCR. D and trimming come from the DNA, and the V and J calls and clone size come from that table. Of 50,000 to 65,000 clones in the sample, 85% to 90% were seen once. This clone was observed a few times. The receptor was isolated from a man aged 50 or older with active COVID-19. The specimen was peripheral blood. V and J are TRBV11-1 and TRBJ2-7; D call uncertain. CDR3 sequence: CASSPDLQYEQYF. In DNA form, the CDR3 reads TGTGCCAGCAGCCCTGACCTACAGTACGAGCAGTACTTC.